Below are 21 T cell receptor beta chains sequenced from a single sample in a study of human T cells and chemical hapten exposure. TCRdb reprocessed the RACE reads via MiXCR and lists one record per CDR3 protein. This sample yields under 200,000 distinct CDR3 sequences, of which roughly a quarter are seen a single time; around 2.3% belongs to the top ten. The time point: patch test 3, about 24 weeks after DPC sensitization. The treatment denotes: therapeutic diphenylcyclopropenone sensitization with weekly scalp DPC. Source: whole blood, taken in connection with sensitization to the hapten diphenylcyclopropenone (DPC). These receptors all stem from a woman aged 18-29 years with alopecia areata. Some clones in this sample may be carry-over from other donors' samples.

There are a few counts of this clonotype. The rearrangement joins TRBV29-1 to TRBJ2-5; 8 bases match TRBD1. Germline values: CDR1 SQVTM, CDR2 ANQGSEA. Trimming cost V 6 bases and J 4 bases; bases outside gene matches: 7. The CDR3 runs 13 residues. DNA of the CDR3: TGCAGCGTCAGGGGGCGGGAACGAGAGACCCAGTACTTC. It encodes CSVRGRERETQYF.

This chain joins TRBV27 and TRBJ2-1, with 11 bases identical to TRBD1. The CDR3 spans 18 residues. Germline V gene data show CDR1 as MNHEY and CDR2 as SMNVEV (reference sequence). Trimming removed 5 bases from V and 6 bases from J; junction bases left unmatched: 15. CDR3 bases: TGTGCCAGCAGTCCACCCTCCGGGACAGGGGGTTATCCCAATGAGCAGTTCTTC. Its translation: CASSPPSGTGGYPNEQFF.

The chain recombines TRBV10-3 with TRBJ2-3; 12 nucleotides agree with TRBD2. The germline V gene encodes CDR1 ENHRY and CDR2 SYGVKD. Trimming cost V 3 bases and J 7 bases; bases outside gene matches: 5. CDR3 length: 15 amino acids. The CDR3 nucleotides are TGTGCCATCAGTGAAACTAGCGGGGGGCAACATACGCAGTATTTT. It translates to CAISETSGGQHTQYF.

This chain connects TRBV18 to TRBJ2-1; D is undetermined. Germline V gives CDR1 KGHSH, CDR2 LQKENI. Trimming removed 2 bases at V and 10 bases at J, with 9 bases between. This CDR3 comprises 12 residues. The CDR3 loop reads CASSPNQVEQFF. The CDR3 DNA reads as TGTGCCAGCTCACCAAACCAGGTAGAGCAGTTCTTC.

The chain carries TRBV12-3 or TRBV12-4 and TRBJ2-7, with 7 bases aligning to TRBD2. V lost 4 bases, J lost 7 bases, and 7 bases stayed unmatched. This CDR3 has 13 residues. DNA of the CDR3: TGTGCCAGCAGTTCTGGGCGGGAGTGGGAGCAGTACTTC. It encodes CASSSGREWEQYF.

The sample holds a few counts of this clonotype. The chain combines TRBV5-6 with TRBJ1-1, with D tentatively TRBD1 (5 bases). CDR3 length equals 13 residues. Germline V lookup: CDR1 SGHDT, CDR2 YYEEEE. V was shortened by 2 bases and J by 7 bases, with 12 bases between the two germline ends. The CDR3 DNA is TGTGCCAGCAGCTTCGGACAAGACCATGAAGCTTTCTTT. Translating it yields CASSFGQDHEAFF. Drawing the rest from reference TRBV5-6 and TRBJ1-1, the complete variable domain is DAGVTQSPTHLIKTRGQQVTLRCSPKSGHDTVSWYQQALGQGPQFIFQYYEEEERQRGNFPDRFSGHQFPNYSSELNVNALLLGDSALYLCASSFGQDHEAFFGQGTRLTVV.

The chain uses TRBV11-3 and TRBJ1-1; perhaps TRBD1 as D (5 bases). Between the trimmed V and J ends, which lost 3 bases and 5 bases, there was a span of 10 bases. The germline V gene encodes CDR1 SGHNT and CDR2 YENEEA. The CDR3 has 13 residues. As DNA, the CDR3 is TGTGCCAGCAGCTTGGGGGGTTGGACTGAAGCTTTCTTT. Protein: CASSLGGWTEAFF.

In its sample, this clonotype was seen many times. This chain connects TRBV6-2 or TRBV6-3 to TRBJ1-1; D is perhaps TRBD1 (5 bases). CDR1 and CDR2 from the germline V gene are MNHEY and SVGEGT. V shed 6 bases and J shed 1 base, with 6 bases lying between them. The length of the CDR3 is 12 residues. The CDR3 sequence is CASSQGNTEAFF. The CDR3 nucleotides are TGTGCCAGCAGCCAGGGGAACACTGAAGCTTTCTTT.

This chain uses TRBV20-1 with TRBJ1-4; D unclear. The CDR3 covers 13 residues. V was pared by 5 bases and J by 8 bases, with 15 bases between. CDR1 and CDR2 (germline): DFQATT, SNEGSKA (reference sequence). For the CDR3, the DNA is TGCAGTGCTCACGCCGGGGTTGGAGAAAAACTGTTTTTT. Translation gives CSAHAGVGEKLFF.

This clonotype was observed a handful of times. This chain uses TRBV27 with TRBJ2-6; a weak D match, TRBD1 (6 bases). The CDR3 is 17 amino acids. V lost 3 bases to trimming and J lost 2 bases, with 14 bases between them. Germline V CDR1 and CDR2: MNHEY, SMNVEV (reference sequence). In DNA, the CDR3 is TGTGCCAGCAGTTTCGCACAGGGAGTTACTGGGGCCAACGTCCTGACTTTC. This encodes CASSFAQGVTGANVLTF.

The rearrangement joins TRBV27 to TRBJ1-2; maybe TRBD1 (5 bases). The germline V and J ends were trimmed by 0 bases and 4 bases, with 9 bases remaining between them. Germline values: CDR1 MNHEY, CDR2 SMNVEV (reference sequence). The length of the CDR3 is 14 residues. As DNA, the CDR3 is TGTGCCAGCAGTTTATCTGGGACTCGCTATGGCTACACCTTC. Translated, it gives CASSLSGTRYGYTF.

This clonotype has just a few counts. The gene calls are TRBV29-1 and TRBJ1-5, with D unclear. The germline V gene has CDR1 SQVTM and CDR2 ANQGSEA. Trimming left V 4 bases short and J 4 bases short, with 14 bases between. The CDR3 spans 14 residues. The CDR3 loop is CSVGSLDYNQPQHF. In DNA, the CDR3 is TGCAGCGTTGGTTCCCTTGATTATAATCAGCCCCAGCATTTT.

In its sample, this clonotype was seen once. The J gene is TRBJ2-3, the V gene TRBV5-1; 9 nucleotides agree with TRBD2. The CDR3 spans 16 residues. Looked up from germline, CDR1 is SGHRS and CDR2 is YFSETQ. Trimming took 1 base from V and 4 from J; bases not matched to a gene: 7. CDR3 protein: CASSLLSGGLADTQYF. DNA of the CDR3: TGCGCCAGCAGCTTGTTGAGCGGGGGGTTGGCAGATACGCAGTATTTT. Looking up the rest from reference TRBV5-1 and TRBJ2-3 gives the full variable domain: KAGVTQTPRYLIKTRGQQVTLSCSPISGHRSVSWYQQTPGQGLQFLFEYFSETQRNKGNFPGRFSGRQFSNSRSEMNVSTLELGDSALYLCASSLLSGGLADTQYFGPGTRLTVL.

This clonotype was observed a single time. The V call is TRBV7-2, the J call TRBJ2-5; D unresolved. The CDR3 length is 15 residues. V was clipped by 6 bases and J by 0 bases, with 14 bases between them. Germline assignment: CDR1 SGHTA and CDR2 FQGNSA. CDR3 residues: CASRIGRLYQETQYF. CDR3 in DNA: TGTGCCAGCAGGATAGGGCGGCTCTACCAAGAGACCCAGTACTTC.

In its sample, this clonotype was seen a few times. The chain recombines TRBV7-2 with TRBJ1-1; 8 bases match TRBD1. J was trimmed by 6 bases and V by 6 bases; bases with no gene match: 6. The CDR3 covers 13 residues. Germline CDR1 reads SGHTA; CDR2 reads FQGNSA. CDR3 in DNA: TGTGCCAGCAGACGGACAGGGAGTTCTGAAGCTTTCTTT. Translating gives CASRRTGSSEAFF.

The gene calls are TRBV3-1 and TRBJ1-1, with a weak D call TRBD1 (6 bases). Germline V gene lookup returns CDR1 LGHDT and CDR2 YNNKEL (reference sequence). Trimming took 3 bases from V and 3 from J, leaving 14 bases between them. The CDR3 runs 15 residues. CDR3 nucleotides: TGTGCCAGCAGCCAGTACCGACAGGCGGACACTGAAGCTTTCTTT. Amino acids: CASSQYRQADTEAFF.

This clonotype was seen a few times. The chain is built from TRBV9 and TRBJ2-1, with D perhaps matching TRBD2 (5 bases). The V end was cut by 0 bases, the J end by 0 bases, with 10 bases between. CDR1 SGDLS and CDR2 YYNGEE come from the germline V gene. This CDR3 is 16 amino acids long. CDR3 loop: CASSVVGGLSYNEQFF. The CDR3 DNA is TGTGCCAGCAGCGTAGTAGGCGGGCTCTCCTACAATGAGCAGTTCTTC.

This clonotype was counted a few times. V usage is TRBV7-2 and J usage is TRBJ2-3, with D maybe TRBD2 (6 bases). Trimming removed 1 base at V and 4 bases at J, with 9 bases between. Germline-derived CDR1 and CDR2 are SGHTA and FQGNSA. This CDR3 spans 14 amino acids. CDR3 protein: CASSLVLASDTQYF. For the CDR3, the DNA is TGTGCCAGCAGCTTAGTTCTAGCGTCAGATACGCAGTATTTT.

This clonotype appeared a few times. This chain connects TRBV29-1 to TRBJ2-5; D possibly uses TRBD1 or TRBD2 (5 bases each). There are 13 residues in the CDR3. Germline CDR1 reads SQVTM; CDR2 reads ANQGSEA. Trimming removed 6 bases from V and 4 bases from J, with 15 bases in between. The CDR3 DNA reads TGCAGCGTGGACTCCAGGGTAGGAGAGACCCAGTACTTC. This sequence encodes CSVDSRVGETQYF. Full variable domain (rest looked up from reference TRBV29-1 and TRBJ2-5): SAVISQKPSRDICQRGTSLTIQCQVDSQVTMMFWYRQQPGQSLTLIATANQGSEATYESGFVIDKFPISRPNLTFSTLTVSNMSPEDSSIYLCSVDSRVGETQYFGPGTRLLVL.

Ten or more counts support this clonotype. The CDR3 sequence: CARPRSPNTEAFF. Here the CDR3 DNA reads TGTGCCCGACCACGCAGTCCGAACACTGAAGCTTTCTTT. The chain uses TRBV10-3 and TRBJ1-1; D gene unclear. CDR3 length: 13 residues. Trimming cost V 11 bases and J 1 base, with 14 bases left between them. Germline CDR1 reads ENHRY; CDR2 reads SYGVKD.

The rearrangement uses TRBV5-6 and TRBJ2-5, with 8 nucleotides matching TRBD2. The junction had 11 bases not matched to a gene; V was cut back by 3 bases and J by 4 bases. The CDR3 extends over 16 amino acids. CDR1 SGHDT and CDR2 YYEEEE come from the germline V gene. The CDR3 sequence: CASSSIKAGEGETQYF. The CDR3 DNA follows: TGTGCCAGCAGCTCTATAAAAGCGGGAGAAGGAGAGACCCAGTACTTC.